These 8 T cell receptor beta chains came from one sample sequenced in a study of neurological immune-mediated disorders. Each CDR3 protein gets one entry after TCRdb re-called the 5' RACE reads with MiXCR. The sample records tens of thousands of distinct CDR3 sequences, about 13% being singletons. Specified time point: longitudinal time-point 3. The specimen was PBMCs. The source is a male donor with HTLV-1-associated myelopathy (HAM/TSP).

This clonotype has ten or more counts. This chain connects TRBV6-6 to TRBJ1-1; no firm D call. Looked up from germline, CDR1 is MNHNY and CDR2 is SVGAGI (reference sequence). The V gene lost 6 bases and the J gene lost 5 bases, with 16 bases spanning the gap. This CDR3 is 14 amino acids long. DNA for the CDR3: TGTGCCAGCAGCTTCGGGCCCCCGGAGACTGAAGCTTTCTTT. This encodes CASSFGPPETEAFF.

This clonotype showed up many times. This chain links TRBV5-1 with TRBJ2-5; D possibly corresponds to TRBD2 (5 bases). The CDR3 is made up of 15 amino acids. Per the germline V gene, CDR1 is SGHRS and CDR2 is YFSETQ. Trimming shortened V by 4 bases and J by 2 bases, and 15 bases separated the two germline ends. As DNA, the CDR3 is TGCGCCAGCAGCCCCGGGCCGGGGTGGCAAGAGACCCAGTACTTC. This gives the protein CASSPGPGWQETQYF.

This clonotype was seen many times. The rearrangement joins TRBV11-2 to TRBJ1-2; 7 bases map to TRBD1. The CDR3 is made up of 15 amino acids. Germline CDR1 reads SGHAT; CDR2 reads FQNNGV. Germline trimming cut 1 base from V and 6 bases from J; bases unmatched to any gene: 8. The CDR3 loop is CASSLVPDRPNGYTF. The CDR3 bases are TGTGCCAGCAGCTTAGTTCCGGACAGGCCCAATGGCTACACCTTC.

This clonotype was picked up one time. This chain connects TRBV6-2 or TRBV6-3 to TRBJ1-2, with a possible D match to TRBD1 (5 bases). The CDR3 has 16 amino acids. The V gene lost 5 bases and the J gene lost 8 bases, with 24 bases spanning the gap. Germline V lookup: CDR1 MNHEY, CDR2 SVGEGT. Here the CDR3 reads CASSNLPGSQGGGYTF. DNA of the CDR3: TGTGCCAGCAGTAACCTCCCAGGGTCCCAAGGCGGCGGCTACACCTTC.

This clonotype was seen repeatedly, ten times or more. The rearrangement uses TRBV5-1 and TRBJ2-3, with 11 bases aligning to TRBD1. The germline V gene encodes CDR1 SGHRS and CDR2 YFSETQ. The J segment lost 3 bases and the V segment lost 1 base, leaving 4 bases of the junction unmatched. The CDR3 spans 16 residues. This chain's CDR3 is CASSLPGTGGTDTQYF. CDR3 DNA: TGCGCCAGCAGCTTGCCCGGGACAGGGGGGACAGATACGCAGTATTTT. The entire variable domain, with the rest obtained from reference TRBV5-1 and TRBJ2-3, is as follows: KAGVTQTPRYLIKTRGQQVTLSCSPISGHRSVSWYQQTPGQGLQFLFEYFSETQRNKGNFPGRFSGRQFSNSRSEMNVSTLELGDSALYLCASSLPGTGGTDTQYFGPGTRLTVL.

This clonotype was seen repeatedly, ten times or more. The chain's CDR3 is CSASRGLNYGYTF. In DNA form, the CDR3 reads TGCAGTGCTTCACGGGGCCTAAACTATGGCTACACCTTC. The chain joins TRBV20-1 to TRBJ1-2; tentatively, D is TRBD1 (5 bases). From germline, CDR1 is DFQATT and CDR2 SNEGSKA (reference sequence). Trimming stripped 5 bases from V and 2 bases from J, with 12 bases between. The CDR3 is made up of 13 amino acids.

This chain joins TRBV7-8 and TRBJ2-5; the match to TRBD2 covers 10 bases. This CDR3 is built from 19 residues. Germline V gives CDR1 SGHVS, CDR2 FQNEAQ. V dropped 5 bases and J dropped 2; count of bases not matched to a gene: 17. The CDR3 loop is CASSLAGTSVGARQETQYF. The CDR3 DNA reads as TGTGCCAGCAGCCTTGCTGGGACTAGCGTTGGAGCTAGACAAGAGACCCAGTACTTC.

V usage is TRBV12-3 or TRBV12-4 and J usage is TRBJ1-1; the D is unclear. Trimming cost V 5 bases and J 0 bases, with 10 bases left between them. The CDR3 is 14 amino acids. CDR3 DNA: TGTGCCAGCAGTCCACTGACGATGAACACTGAAGCTTTCTTT. This encodes CASSPLTMNTEAFF.